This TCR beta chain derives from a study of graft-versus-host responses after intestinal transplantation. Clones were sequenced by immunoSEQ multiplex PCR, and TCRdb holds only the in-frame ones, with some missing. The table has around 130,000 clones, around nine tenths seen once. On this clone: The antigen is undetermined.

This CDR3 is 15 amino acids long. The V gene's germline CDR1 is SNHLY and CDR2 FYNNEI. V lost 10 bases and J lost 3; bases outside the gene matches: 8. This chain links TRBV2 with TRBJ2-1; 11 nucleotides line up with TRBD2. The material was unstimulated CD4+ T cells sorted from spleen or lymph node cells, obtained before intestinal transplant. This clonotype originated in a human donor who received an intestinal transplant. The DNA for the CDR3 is TGTGCCACCCAATCGACTAGCGGGGTCTACAATGAGCAGTTCTTC. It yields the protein CATQSTSGVYNEQFF.